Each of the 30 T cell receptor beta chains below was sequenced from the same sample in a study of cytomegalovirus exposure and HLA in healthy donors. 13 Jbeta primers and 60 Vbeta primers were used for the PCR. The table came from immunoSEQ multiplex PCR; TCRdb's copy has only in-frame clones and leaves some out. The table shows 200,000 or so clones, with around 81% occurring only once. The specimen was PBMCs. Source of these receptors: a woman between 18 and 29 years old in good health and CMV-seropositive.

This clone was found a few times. CDR3 in amino acids: CASSEGTGEAGELFF. CDR3 DNA: TGCGCCAGCAGTGAGGGGACAGGGGAGGCCGGGGAGCTGTTTTTT. The V gene is TRBV10-1, the J gene TRBJ2-2; 10 bases map to TRBD1. Germline V gene data show CDR1 as WNHNN and CDR2 as SYGVQD (reference sequence). The CDR3 consists of 15 residues. V trimming: 2 bases; J trimming: 6 bases; junction bases outside the gene matches: 3.

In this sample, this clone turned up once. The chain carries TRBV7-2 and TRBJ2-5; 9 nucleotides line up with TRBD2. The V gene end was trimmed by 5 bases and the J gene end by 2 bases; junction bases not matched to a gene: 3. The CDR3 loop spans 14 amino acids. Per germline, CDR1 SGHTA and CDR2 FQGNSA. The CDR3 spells CASSRLAAQETQYF. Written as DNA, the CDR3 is TGTGCCAGCAGCCGACTAGCGGCTCAAGAGACCCAGTACTTC.

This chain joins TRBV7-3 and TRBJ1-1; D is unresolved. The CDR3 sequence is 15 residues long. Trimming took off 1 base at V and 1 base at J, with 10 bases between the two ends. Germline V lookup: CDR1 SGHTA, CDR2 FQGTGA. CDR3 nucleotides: TGTGCCAGCAGCTTAATCCGGCAGGAGAACACTGAAGCTTTCTTT. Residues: CASSLIRQENTEAFF.

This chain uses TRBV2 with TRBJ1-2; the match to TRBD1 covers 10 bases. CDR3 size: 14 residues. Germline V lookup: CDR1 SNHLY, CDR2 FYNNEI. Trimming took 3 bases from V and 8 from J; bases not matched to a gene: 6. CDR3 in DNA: TGTGCCAGCAGTGATAGGGGGACAGGGGACGGCTACACCTTC. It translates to CASSDRGTGDGYTF.

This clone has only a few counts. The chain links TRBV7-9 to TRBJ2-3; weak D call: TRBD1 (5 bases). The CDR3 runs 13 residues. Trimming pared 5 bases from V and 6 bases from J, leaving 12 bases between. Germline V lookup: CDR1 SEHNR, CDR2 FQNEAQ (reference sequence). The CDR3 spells CASSVTAYDTQYF. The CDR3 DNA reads TGTGCCAGCAGCGTGACAGCCTATGATACGCAGTATTTT.

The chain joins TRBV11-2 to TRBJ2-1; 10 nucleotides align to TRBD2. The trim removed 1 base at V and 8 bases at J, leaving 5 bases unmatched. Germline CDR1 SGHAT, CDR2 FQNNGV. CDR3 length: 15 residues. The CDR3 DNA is TGTGCCAGCAGCTTAGTTGGGACTAGCGCCGATGAGCAGTTCTTC. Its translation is CASSLVGTSADEQFF. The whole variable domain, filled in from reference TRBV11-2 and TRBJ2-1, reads EAGVAQSPRYKIIEKRQSVAFWCNPISGHATLYWYQQILGQGPKLLIQFQNNGVVDDSQLPKDRFSAERLKGVDSTLKIQPAKLEDSAVYLCASSLVGTSADEQFFGPGTRLTVL.

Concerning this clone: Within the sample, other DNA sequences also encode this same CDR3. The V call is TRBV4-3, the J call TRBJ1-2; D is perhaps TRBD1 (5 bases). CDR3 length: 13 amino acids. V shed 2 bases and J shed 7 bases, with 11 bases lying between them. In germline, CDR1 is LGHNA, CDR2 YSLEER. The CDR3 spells CASSQSQGGGYTF. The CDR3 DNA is TGCGCCAGCAGCCAATCCCAGGGAGGTGGCTACACCTTC.

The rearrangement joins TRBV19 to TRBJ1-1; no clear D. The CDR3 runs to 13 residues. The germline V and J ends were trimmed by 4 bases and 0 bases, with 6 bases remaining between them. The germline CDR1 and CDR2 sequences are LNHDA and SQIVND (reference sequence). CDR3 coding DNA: TGTGCCAGTAGTACTCAGGTGAACACTGAAGCTTTCTTT. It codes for CASSTQVNTEAFF.

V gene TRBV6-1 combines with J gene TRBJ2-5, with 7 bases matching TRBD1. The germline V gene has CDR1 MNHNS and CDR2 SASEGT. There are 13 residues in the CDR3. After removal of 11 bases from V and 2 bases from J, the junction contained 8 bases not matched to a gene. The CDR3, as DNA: TGTGCCGTAAACGGACAGGTGCAAGAGACCCAGTACTTC. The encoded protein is CAVNGQVQETQYF.

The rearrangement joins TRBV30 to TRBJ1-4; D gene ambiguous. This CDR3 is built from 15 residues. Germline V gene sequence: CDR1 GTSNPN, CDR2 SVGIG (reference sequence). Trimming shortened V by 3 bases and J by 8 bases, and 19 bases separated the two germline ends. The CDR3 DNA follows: TGTGCCTGGAGCGTAATTCGCGGTGCTCGGGAAAAACTGTTTTTT. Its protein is CAWSVIRGAREKLFF.

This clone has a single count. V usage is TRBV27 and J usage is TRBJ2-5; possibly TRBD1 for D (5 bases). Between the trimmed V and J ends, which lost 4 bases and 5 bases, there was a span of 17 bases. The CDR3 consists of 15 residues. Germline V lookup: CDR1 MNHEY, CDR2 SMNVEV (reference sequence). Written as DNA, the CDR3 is TGTGCCAGCAGTTCGAGCGCCTGGGGCCCTGAGACCCAGTACTTC. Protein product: CASSSSAWGPETQYF.

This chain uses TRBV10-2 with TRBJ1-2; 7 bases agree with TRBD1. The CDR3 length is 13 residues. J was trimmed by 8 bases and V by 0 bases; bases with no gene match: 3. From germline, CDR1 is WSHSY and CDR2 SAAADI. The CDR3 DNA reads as TGCGCCAGCAGTGAGTCTACAGGGGCCGGCTACACCTTC. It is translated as CASSESTGAGYTF.

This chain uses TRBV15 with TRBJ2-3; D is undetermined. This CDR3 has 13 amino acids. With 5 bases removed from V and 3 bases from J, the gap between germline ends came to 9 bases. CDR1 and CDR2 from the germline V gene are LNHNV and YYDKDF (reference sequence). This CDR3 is CATSEIGTDTQYF. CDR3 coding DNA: TGTGCCACCAGCGAGATCGGTACAGATACGCAGTATTTT. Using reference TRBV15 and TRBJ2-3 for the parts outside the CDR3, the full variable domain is DAMVIQNPRYQVTQFGKPVTLSCSQTLNHNVMYWYQQKSSQAPKLLFHYYDKDFNNEADTPDNFQSRRPNTSFCFLDIRSPGLGDTAMYLCATSEIGTDTQYFGPGTRLTVL.

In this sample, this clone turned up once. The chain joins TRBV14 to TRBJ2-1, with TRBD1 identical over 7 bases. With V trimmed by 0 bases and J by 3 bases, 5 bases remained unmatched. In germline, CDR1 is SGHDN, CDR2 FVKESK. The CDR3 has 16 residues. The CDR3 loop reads CASSQDKGAIYNEQFF. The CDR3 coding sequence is TGTGCCAGCAGCCAAGATAAGGGGGCGATCTACAATGAGCAGTTCTTC.

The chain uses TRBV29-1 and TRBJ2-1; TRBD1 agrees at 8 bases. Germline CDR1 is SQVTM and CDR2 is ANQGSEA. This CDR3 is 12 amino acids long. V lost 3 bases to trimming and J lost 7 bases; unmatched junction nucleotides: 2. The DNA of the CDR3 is TGCAGCGTTGATTGGACAGGGAATGAGCAGTTCTTC. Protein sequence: CSVDWTGNEQFF.

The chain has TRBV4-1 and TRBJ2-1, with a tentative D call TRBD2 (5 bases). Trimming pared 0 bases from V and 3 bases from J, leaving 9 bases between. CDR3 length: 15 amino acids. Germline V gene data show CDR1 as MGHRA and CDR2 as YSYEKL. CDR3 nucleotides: TGCGCCAGCAGCCAAGATACCGGGGACTACAATGAGCAGTTCTTC. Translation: CASSQDTGDYNEQFF.

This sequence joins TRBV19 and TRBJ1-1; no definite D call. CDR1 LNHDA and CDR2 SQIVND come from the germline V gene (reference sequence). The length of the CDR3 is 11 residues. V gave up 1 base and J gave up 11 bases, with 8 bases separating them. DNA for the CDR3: TGTGCCAGTAGTATAGGTGTTTCGGCTTTCTTT. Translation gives CASSIGVSAFF.

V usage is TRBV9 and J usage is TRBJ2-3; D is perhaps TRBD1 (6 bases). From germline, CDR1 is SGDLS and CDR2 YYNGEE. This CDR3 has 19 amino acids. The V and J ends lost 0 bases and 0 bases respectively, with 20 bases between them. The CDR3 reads CASSVGNGGAWSSTDTQYF. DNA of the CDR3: TGTGCCAGCAGCGTAGGTAATGGGGGCGCATGGTCTAGCACAGATACGCAGTATTTT. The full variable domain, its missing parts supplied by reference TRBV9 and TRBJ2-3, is DSGVTQTPKHLITATGQRVTLRCSPRSGDLSVYWYQQSLDQGLQFLIQYYNGEERAKGNILERFSAQQFPDLHSELNLSSLELGDSALYFCASSVGNGGAWSSTDTQYFGPGTRLTVL.

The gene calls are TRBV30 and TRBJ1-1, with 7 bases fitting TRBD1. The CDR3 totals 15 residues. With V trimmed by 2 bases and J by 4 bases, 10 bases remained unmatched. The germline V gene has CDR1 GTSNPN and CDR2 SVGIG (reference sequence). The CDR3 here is CAWSPPGPGGTEAFF. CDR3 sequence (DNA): TGTGCCTGGAGTCCCCCGGGGCCAGGGGGCACTGAAGCTTTCTTT.

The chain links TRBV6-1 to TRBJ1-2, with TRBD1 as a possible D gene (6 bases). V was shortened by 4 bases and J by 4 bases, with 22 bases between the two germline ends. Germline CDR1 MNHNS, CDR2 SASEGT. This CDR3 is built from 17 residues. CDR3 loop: CASSATPQGGRFYGYTF. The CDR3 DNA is TGTGCCAGCAGTGCCACCCCACAGGGCGGAAGATTCTATGGCTACACCTTC.

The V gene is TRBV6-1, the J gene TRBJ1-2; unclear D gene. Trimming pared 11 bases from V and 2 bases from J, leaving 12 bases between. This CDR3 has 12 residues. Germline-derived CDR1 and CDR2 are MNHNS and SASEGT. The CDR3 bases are TGTGCCGCTACGGAGTCAAACTATGGCTACACCTTC. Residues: CAATESNYGYTF.

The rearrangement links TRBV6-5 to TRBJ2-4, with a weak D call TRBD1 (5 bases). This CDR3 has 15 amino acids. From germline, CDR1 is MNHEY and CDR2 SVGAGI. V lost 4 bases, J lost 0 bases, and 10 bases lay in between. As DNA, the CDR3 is TGTGCCAGCAGTTCCCCTAGGGGAGCCAAAAACATTCAGTACTTC. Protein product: CASSSPRGAKNIQYF.

The CDR3 nucleotides are TGTGCCAGCAGCTTTAGCGGGGTGAACACCGGGGAGCTGTTTTTT. Its protein product is CASSFSGVNTGELFF. This sequence joins TRBV7-6 and TRBJ2-2; TRBD2 aligns across 8 bases. V trimming: 3 bases; J trimming: 1 base; junction bases outside the gene matches: 1. Germline V lookup: CDR1 SGHVS, CDR2 FNYEAQ. The CDR3 contains 15 residues.

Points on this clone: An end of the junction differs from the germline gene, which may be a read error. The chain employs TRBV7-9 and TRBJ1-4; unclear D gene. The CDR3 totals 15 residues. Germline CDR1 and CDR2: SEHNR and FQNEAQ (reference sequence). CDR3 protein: CSSSLDSRGREKLFF. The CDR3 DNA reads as TGTTCCAGCAGCTTAGATTCGCGGGGTCGTGAAAAACTGTTTTTT. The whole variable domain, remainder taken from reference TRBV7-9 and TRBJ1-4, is DTGVSQNPRHKITKRGQNVTFRCDPISEHNRLYWYRQTLGQGPEFLTYFQNEAQLEKSRLLSDRFSAERPKGSFSTLEIQRTEQGDSAMYLCSSSLDSRGREKLFFGSGTQLSVL.

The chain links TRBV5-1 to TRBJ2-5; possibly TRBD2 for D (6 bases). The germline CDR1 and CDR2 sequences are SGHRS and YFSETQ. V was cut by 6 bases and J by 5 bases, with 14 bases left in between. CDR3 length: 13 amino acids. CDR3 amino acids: CASNTEGHETQYF. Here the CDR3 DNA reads TGCGCCAGCAACACGGAGGGCCACGAGACCCAGTACTTC.

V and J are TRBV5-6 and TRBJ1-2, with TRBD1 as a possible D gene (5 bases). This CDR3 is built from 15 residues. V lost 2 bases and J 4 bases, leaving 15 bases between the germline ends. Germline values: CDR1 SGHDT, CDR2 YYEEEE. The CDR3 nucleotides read TGTGCCAGCAGCTTCGCAGGGTTTGCTCTCTATGGCTACACCTTC. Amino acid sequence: CASSFAGFALYGYTF.

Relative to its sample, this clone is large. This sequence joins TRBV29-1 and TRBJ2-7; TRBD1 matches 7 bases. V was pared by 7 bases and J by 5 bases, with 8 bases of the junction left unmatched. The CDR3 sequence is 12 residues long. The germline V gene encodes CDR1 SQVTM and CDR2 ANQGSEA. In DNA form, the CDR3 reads TGCAGCGGCTCGACAGGGAAACACGAGCAGTACTTC. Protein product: CSGSTGKHEQYF.

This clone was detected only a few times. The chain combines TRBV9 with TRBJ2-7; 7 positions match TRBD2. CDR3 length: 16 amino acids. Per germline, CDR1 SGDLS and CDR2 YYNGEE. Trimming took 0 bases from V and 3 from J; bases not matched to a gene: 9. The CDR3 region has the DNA TGTGCCAGCAGCGTAGCTCAAGCGGGACCCCACTACGAGCAGTACGTC. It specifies CASSVAQAGPHYEQYV.

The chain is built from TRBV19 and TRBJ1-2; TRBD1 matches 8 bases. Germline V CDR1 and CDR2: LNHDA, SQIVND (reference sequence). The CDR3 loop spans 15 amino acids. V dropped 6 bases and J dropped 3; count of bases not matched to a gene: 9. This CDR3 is CASRTNPTGDYGYTF. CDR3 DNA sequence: TGTGCCAGTAGAACTAATCCGACAGGGGACTATGGCTACACCTTC.

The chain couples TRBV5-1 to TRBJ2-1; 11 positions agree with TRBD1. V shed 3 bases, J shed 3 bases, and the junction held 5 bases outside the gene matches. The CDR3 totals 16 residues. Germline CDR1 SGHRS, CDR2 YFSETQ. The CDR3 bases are TGCGCCAGCAGCTCTTCGGGACAGGGGGTCTACAATGAGCAGTTCTTC. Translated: CASSSSGQGVYNEQFF.